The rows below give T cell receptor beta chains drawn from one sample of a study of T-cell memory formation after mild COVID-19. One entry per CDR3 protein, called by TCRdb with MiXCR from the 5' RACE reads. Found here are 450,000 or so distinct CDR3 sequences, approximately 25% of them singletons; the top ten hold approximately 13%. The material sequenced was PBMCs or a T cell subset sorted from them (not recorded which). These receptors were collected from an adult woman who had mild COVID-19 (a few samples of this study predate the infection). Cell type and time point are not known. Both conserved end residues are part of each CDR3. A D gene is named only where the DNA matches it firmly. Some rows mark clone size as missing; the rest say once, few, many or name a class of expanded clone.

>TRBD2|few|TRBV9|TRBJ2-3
TGTGCCAGCAGCGTAGGGACTAGCTGGGGCACAGATACGCAGTATTTT
CASSVGTSWGTDTQYF
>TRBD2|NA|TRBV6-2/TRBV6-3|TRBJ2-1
TGTGCCAGCAGCAGGGGACTAGCGGGAATGTCCTACAATGAGCAGTTCTTC
CASSRGLAGMSYNEQFF
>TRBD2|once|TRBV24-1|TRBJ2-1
TGTGCCACCAGTGTCCTAGCGGCTTACAATGAGCAGTTCTTC
CATSVLAAYNEQFF
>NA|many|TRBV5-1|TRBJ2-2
TGCGCCAGCCCGACAGAGAACACCGGGGAGCTGTTTTTT
CASPTENTGELFF
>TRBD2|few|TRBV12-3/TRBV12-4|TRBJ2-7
TGTGCCAGCAGTTTCCACCTAGCGGCCTACGAGCAGTACTTC
CASSFHLAAYEQYF
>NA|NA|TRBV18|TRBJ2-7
TGTGCCAGCTCACCACAGGGGGAAGCCTACGAGCAGTACTTC
CASSPQGEAYEQYF
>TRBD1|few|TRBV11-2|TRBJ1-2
TGTGCCAGCAGCTTCGATTCGAGACAGGGAGACTATGGCTACACCTTC
CASSFDSRQGDYGYTF
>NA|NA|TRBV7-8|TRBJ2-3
TGTGCCAGCAGCACTAGACTCCTGAGTCTGGGTACGCAGTATTTT
CASSTRLLSLGTQYF
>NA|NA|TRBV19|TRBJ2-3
TGTGCCAGTAGTTGGGGCACGGGCACAGATACGCAGTATTTT
CASSWGTGTDTQYF
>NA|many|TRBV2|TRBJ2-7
TGTGCCAGCAGTGCTAGACCCCTCGGCGAGCAGTACTTC
CASSARPLGEQYF
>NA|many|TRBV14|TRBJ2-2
TGTGCCAGCAGCCCCCGGGGGACCGGGGAGCTGTTTTTT
CASSPRGTGELFF
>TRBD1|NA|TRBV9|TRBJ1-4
TGTGCCAGCAGCGACACCGGGACAGGGGATGAAAAACTGTTTTTT
CASSDTGTGDEKLFF
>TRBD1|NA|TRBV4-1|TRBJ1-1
TGCGCCAGCAGCGGACAGGGGGTCACTGAAGCTTTCTTT
CASSGQGVTEAFF
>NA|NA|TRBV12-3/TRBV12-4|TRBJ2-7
TGTGCCAGCAGTCGTACCGGTGGGCTCCGGGAGCAGTACTTC
CASSRTGGLREQYF
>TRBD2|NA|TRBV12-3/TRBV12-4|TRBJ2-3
TGTGCCAGCACCCCAGGGCTAGCGGGACCAGATACGCAGTATTTT
CASTPGLAGPDTQYF
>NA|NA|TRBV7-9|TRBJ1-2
TGTGCCAGCAGCTTAGAGGGGCGCGCAGATGGCTACACCTTC
CASSLEGRADGYTF
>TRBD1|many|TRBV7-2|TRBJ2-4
TGTGCCAGCAGCTCATTTACAGGGGGTAACATTCAGTACTTC
CASSSFTGGNIQYF
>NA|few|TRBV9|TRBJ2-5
TGTGCCAGCAGCGTGTCGAAAGGGGCGCTCGGTGGGAGTCAAGAGACCCAGTACTTC
CASSVSKGALGGSQETQYF
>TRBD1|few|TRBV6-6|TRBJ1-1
TGTGCCAGCAGTTACTCTGGACAGGGGGCCACTGAAGCTTTCTTT
CASSYSGQGATEAFF
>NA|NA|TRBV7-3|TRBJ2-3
TGTGCCAGCAGCCACGATAACACAGATACGCAGTATTTT
CASSHDNTDTQYF
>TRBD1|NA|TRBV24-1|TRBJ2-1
TGTGCCACCAGTGAACGACAGGGTTGGGATGAGCAGTTCTTC
CATSERQGWDEQFF
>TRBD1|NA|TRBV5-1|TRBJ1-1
TGCGCCAGCAGCTTGGGGAGGGACAGGATTAACACTGAAGCTTTCTTT
CASSLGRDRINTEAFF
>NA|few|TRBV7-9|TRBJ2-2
TGTGCCAGCAGTTCGGGCTACACCGGGGAGCTGTTTTTT
CASSSGYTGELFF
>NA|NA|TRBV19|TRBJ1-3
TGTGCCAGTAGTACTCAGGGAACTGGAAACACCATATATTTT
CASSTQGTGNTIYF
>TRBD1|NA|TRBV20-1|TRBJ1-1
TGCAGTGCTGGCAGGGGGTTCGCTGAAGCTTTCTTT
CSAGRGFAEAFF
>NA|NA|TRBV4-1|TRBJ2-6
TGCGCCAGCAGCCGGGCACCTTCTGGGGCCAACGTCCTGACTTTC
CASSRAPSGANVLTF